This T cell receptor beta chain was sequenced in a study of cytomegalovirus exposure and HLA in healthy donors. V trimming: 6 bases; J trimming: 0 bases; junction bases outside the gene matches: 11. The CDR3 is 16 residues long. Germline lookup yields CDR1 MNHNS and CDR2 SASEGT. This clone was seen many times. Method: immunoSEQ multiplex PCR; TCRdb's copy keeps in-frame clones and lacks some. The data contain 150,000 or so clones, approximately 90% of them singletons. Sequences were obtained from PBMCs. The sequence derives from a woman aged 25 to 45 in good health and CMV-seropositive. The chain recombines TRBV6-1 with TRBJ2-7, with 7 positions matching TRBD1. The CDR3 loop is CASREPVGQHSYEQYF. DNA for the CDR3: TGTGCCAGCAGGGAACCAGTGGGACAGCACTCCTACGAGCAGTACTTC.